The clone carrying this TCR beta chain was counted ten times or more. The antigen remains undetermined. This sample stems from a study of regulatory T cells in long-lasting Graves disease. Study-level points and caveats: Persistent patients had a count of shared public clonotypes (approximately 3,000) that exceeded that of new patients (around 960). When disease was persistent, TRBV28, TRBJ1-2 and TRBJ2-5 were the favored segments.

Combining iRepertoire HTBI primers with Arm-PCR of CDR3 regions, the authors built TCR beta libraries. Each CDR3 protein is one row after TCRdb ran MiXCR on the multiplex PCR reads. The sample consists of 350,000 to 450,000 distinct CDR3 sequences, roughly 17% of them appearing once. The sample's time point: newly diagnosed GD, antithyroid drugs for less than 3 months. With RNA extracted from PBMCs as input, the TCR library was made. Trimming at V came to 0 bases and at J to 2 bases, leaving 7 bases not matched to a gene. Per the germline V gene, CDR1 is DFQATT and CDR2 is SNEGSKA (reference sequence). The CDR3 sequence is 16 residues long. The same data also contributed to another study, on T cells in Graves' hyperthyroidism and ophthalmopathy. Per that paper: Most thyroid clonotypes expanded above 0.001 appeared in blood too.

This specimen consisted of peripheral blood mononuclear cells (PBMCs), obtained at new diagnosis, from a patient treated with antithyroid drugs. The chain has TRBV20-1 and TRBJ2-3; 8 nucleotides match TRBD1. This sequence was found in a man aged 35 to 55 with Graves disease. This CDR3 reads CSARDVRGRPTDTQYF. Written as DNA, the CDR3 is TGCAGTGCTAGAGATGTCAGGGGGCGCCCCACAGATACGCAGTATTTT.